Given below is one T cell receptor beta chain in context. The same CDR3 also results from other DNA sequences found in this sample. The sample originates from a study of early stage breast cancer tumors. The table came from immunoSEQ multiplex PCR; TCRdb's copy has only in-frame clones and leaves some out. Counted here are about 8,400 clones, 70% to 85% occurring once; the ten biggest clones make up 7.5% to 9.5%. V lost 2 bases to trimming and J lost 2 bases; unmatched junction nucleotides: 1. The germline CDR1 and CDR2 sequences are MNHEY and SMNVEV (reference sequence). CDR3 length equals 15 residues.

This sequence joins TRBV27 and TRBJ2-7; 12 bases map to TRBD2. The sequence was obtained from a person in their sixties or seventies with breast cancer. The sequenced sample consisted of normal breast tissue next to the tumor. Here the CDR3 reads CASSLRTSGTYEQYF. The CDR3, as DNA: TGTGCCAGCAGTTTAAGGACTAGCGGGACCTACGAGCAGTACTTC.